The clone carrying this TCR beta chain was seen a handful of times. Antigen specificity is unknown. This entry comes from a study of identical twins. From germline, CDR1 is MNHEY and CDR2 SVGAGI. V was clipped by 3 bases and J by 1 base, with 15 bases between them. The CDR3 loop spans 16 amino acids. Findings and limits, study-wide: Researchers reported weaker excess twin sharing in beta out-of-frame sequences.

With template switching, a universal primer site was added, and the cDNA carried unique molecular identifiers. TCRdb reprocessed the 5' RACE reads with MiXCR, giving one entry per CDR3 protein. The sample records fewer than 900,000 distinct CDR3 sequences, 15% to 20% being singletons. These records were also assigned to another study, of T cells expressing NK-cell markers. That work states: Sorting was restricted to alpha-beta TCR T cells by an anti-gamma-delta TCR antibody in several experiments.

The receptor was derived from a woman younger than 35 in good health. Sequencing input: PBMCs. This sequence joins TRBV6-5 and TRBJ1-1; TRBD1 might be the D (5 bases). Here the CDR3 reads CASSYEGAGPNTEAFF. The CDR3 DNA reads TGTGCCAGCAGTTATGAGGGAGCGGGACCGAACACTGAAGCTTTCTTT.